This T cell receptor (beta chain) was found in a study of OX40 agonist ivuxolimab in advanced cancers. Background on the study: It was permissible to have had prior anti-PD-1, anti-PD-L1 or anti-CTLA-4 therapy, and under 45% had some. Study-level results: Normalized T-cell clonal expansion was also low in a subset of nonresponders. What antigens the expanded peripheral T cells recognized was never established.

Cycle 7 day 1, cycle 4 day 1, and baseline were the timepoints at which blood was sampled. Worth noting for this clone: The antigen is undetermined.

The CDR3 loop spans 15 amino acids. Germline CDR1 and CDR2: LNHNV and YYDKDF (reference sequence). Trimming shortened V by 5 bases and J by 2 bases, and 13 bases separated the two germline ends. Method: immunoSEQ multiplex PCR; TCRdb's copy keeps in-frame clones and lacks some. The profile shows about 38,000 clones, roughly four fifths of them singletons. The receptor comes from an adult with an advanced solid tumor such as melanoma, head and neck, liver or kidney cancer. Material: CD4+ or CD8+ T cells sorted from blood, obtained in a trial of the OX40 agonist ivuxolimab. This rearrangement joins TRBV15 to TRBJ2-1; D is unclear. CDR3 sequence (DNA): TGTGCCACCAGCCGAGCCCCGCTTCCCTACAATGAGCAGTTCTTC. Translated, it gives CATSRAPLPYNEQFF.